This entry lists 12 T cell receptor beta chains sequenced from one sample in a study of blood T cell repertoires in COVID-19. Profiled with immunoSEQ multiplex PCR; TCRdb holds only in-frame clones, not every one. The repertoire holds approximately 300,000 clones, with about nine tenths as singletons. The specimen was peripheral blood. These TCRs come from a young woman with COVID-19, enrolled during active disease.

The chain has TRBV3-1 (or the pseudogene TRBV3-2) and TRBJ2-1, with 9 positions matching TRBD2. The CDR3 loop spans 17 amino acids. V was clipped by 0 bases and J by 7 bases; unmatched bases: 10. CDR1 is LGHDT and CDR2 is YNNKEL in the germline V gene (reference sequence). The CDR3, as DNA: TGTGCCAGCAGCCAAGATTACCTAGCGGGAACCAAGAATGAGCAGTTCTTC. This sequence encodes CASSQDYLAGTKNEQFF.

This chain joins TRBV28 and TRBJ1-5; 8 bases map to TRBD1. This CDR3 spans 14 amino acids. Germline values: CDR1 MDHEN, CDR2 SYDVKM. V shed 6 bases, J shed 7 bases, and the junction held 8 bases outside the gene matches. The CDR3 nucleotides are TGTGCCAGCAGGAAAGACAGGGGCGGACAGCCCCAGCATTTT. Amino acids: CASRKDRGGQPQHF. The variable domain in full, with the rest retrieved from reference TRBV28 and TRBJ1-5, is DVKVTQSSRYLVKRTGEKVFLECVQDMDHENMFWYRQDPGLGLRLIYFSYDVKMKEKGDIPEGYSVSREKKERFSLILESASTNQTSMYLCASRKDRGGQPQHFGDGTRLSIL.

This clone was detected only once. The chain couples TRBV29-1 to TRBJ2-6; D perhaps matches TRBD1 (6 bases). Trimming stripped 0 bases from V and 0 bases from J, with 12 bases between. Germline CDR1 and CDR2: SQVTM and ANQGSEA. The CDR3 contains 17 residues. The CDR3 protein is CSVEDLQGNSGANVLTF. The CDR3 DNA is TGCAGCGTTGAAGATCTTCAGGGGAACTCTGGGGCCAACGTCCTGACTTTC.

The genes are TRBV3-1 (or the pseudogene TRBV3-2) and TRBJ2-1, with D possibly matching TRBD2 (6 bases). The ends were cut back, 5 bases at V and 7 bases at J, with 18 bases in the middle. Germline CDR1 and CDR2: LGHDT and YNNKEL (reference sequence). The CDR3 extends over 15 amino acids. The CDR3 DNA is TGTGCCAGCAGCACGGGGACTTCTTCGCCGAATGAGCAGTTCTTC. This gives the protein CASSTGTSSPNEQFF.

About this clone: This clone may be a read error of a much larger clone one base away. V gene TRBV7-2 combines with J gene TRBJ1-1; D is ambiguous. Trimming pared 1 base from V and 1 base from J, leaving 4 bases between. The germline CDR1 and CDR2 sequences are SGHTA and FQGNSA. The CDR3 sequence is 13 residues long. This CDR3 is CASSLDRNTEAFF. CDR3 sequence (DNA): TGTGCCAGCAGCTTAGACAGGAACACTGAAGCTTTCTTT.

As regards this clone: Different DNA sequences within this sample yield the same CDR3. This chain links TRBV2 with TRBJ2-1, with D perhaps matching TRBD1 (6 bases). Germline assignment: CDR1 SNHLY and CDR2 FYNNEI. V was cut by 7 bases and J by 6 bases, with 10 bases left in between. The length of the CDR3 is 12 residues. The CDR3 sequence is CASNRDTNEQFF. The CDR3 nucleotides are TGTGCCAGCAACCGGGACACCAATGAGCAGTTCTTC.

The DNA for the CDR3 is TGTGCCAGCAGCGATCAACAGGGGGCGGGTTCACCCCTCCACTTT. Translation gives CASSDQQGAGSPLHF. The gene calls are TRBV5-4 and TRBJ1-6; 9 nucleotides match TRBD1. In germline, CDR1 is SGHNT, CDR2 YYREEE (reference sequence). Trimming took 4 bases from V and 9 from J; bases not matched to a gene: 8. The CDR3 length is 15 residues.

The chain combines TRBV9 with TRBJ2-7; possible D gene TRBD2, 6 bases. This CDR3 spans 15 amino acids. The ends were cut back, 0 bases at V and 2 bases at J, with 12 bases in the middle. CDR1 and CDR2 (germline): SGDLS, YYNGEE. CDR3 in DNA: TGTGCCAGCAGCGTAGGAACTAGCAGACCCTACGAGCAGTACTTC. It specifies CASSVGTSRPYEQYF.

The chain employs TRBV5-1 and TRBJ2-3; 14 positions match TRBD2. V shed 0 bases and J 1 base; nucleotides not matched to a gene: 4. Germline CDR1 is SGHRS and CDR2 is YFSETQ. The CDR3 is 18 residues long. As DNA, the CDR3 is TGCGCCAGCAGCTTGGGACTAGCGGGAGGGCCGGGCACAGATACGCAGTATTTT. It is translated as CASSLGLAGGPGTDTQYF.

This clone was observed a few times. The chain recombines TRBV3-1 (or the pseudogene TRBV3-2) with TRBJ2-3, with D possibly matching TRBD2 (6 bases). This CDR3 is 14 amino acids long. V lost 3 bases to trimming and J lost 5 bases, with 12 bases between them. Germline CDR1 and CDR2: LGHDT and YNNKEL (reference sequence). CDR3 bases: TGTGCCAGCAGCCATGTACAGCGGGTAGATACGCAGTATTTT. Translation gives CASSHVQRVDTQYF.

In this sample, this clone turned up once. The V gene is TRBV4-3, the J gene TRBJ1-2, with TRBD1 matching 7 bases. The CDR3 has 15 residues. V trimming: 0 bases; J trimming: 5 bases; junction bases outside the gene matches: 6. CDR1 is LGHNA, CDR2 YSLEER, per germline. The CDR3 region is CASSQEVGGRYGYTF. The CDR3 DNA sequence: TGCGCCAGCAGCCAAGAAGTAGGGGGCAGGTATGGCTACACCTTC.

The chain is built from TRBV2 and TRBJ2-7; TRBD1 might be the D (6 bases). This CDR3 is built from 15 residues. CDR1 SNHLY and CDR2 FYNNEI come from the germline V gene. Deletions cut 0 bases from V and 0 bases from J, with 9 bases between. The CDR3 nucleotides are TGTGCCAGCAGTGAAGCGTGGGACACCTCCTACGAGCAGTACTTC. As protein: CASSEAWDTSYEQYF.